The 18 T cell receptor beta chains below come from one sample, sequenced in a study of T cells in localized non-small cell lung cancer. Libraries were prepared by immunoSEQ multiplex PCR; TCRdb keeps only in-frame clonotypes and omits some of them. The sample shows approximately 100,000 clones, approximately 90% of them seen only once. The sample here was PBMCs, taken before any cancer treatment. These TCRs come from a woman aged 35-75 years with stage II squamous cell lung carcinoma.

This CDR3 reads CASSEARPNYGYTF. The CDR3 region has the DNA TGCGCCAGCAGTGAAGCCAGGCCGAACTATGGCTACACCTTC. V gene TRBV10-2 combines with J gene TRBJ1-2; no definite D call. Germline V gene data show CDR1 as WSHSY and CDR2 as SAAADI. Trimming removed 3 bases at V and 2 bases at J, with 10 bases between. CDR3 length equals 14 residues.

The rearrangement links TRBV5-1 to TRBJ2-1; D is undetermined. V lost 2 bases, J lost 9 bases, and 12 bases lay in between. The CDR3 sequence is 13 residues long. Germline CDR1 and CDR2: SGHRS and YFSETQ. The CDR3 DNA sequence: TGCGCCAGCAGCTTTAAGGACGTCGGTGAGCAGTTCTTC. Translated: CASSFKDVGEQFF.

CDR3 DNA: TGTGCCAGCAGCAAAGTGTCAGGGGGCGCTGAAGCTTTCTTT. Encoded protein: CASSKVSGGAEAFF. V and J are TRBV21-1 and TRBJ1-1; TRBD1, the table's D call, lacks a check against the DNA. TRBV21-1 is termed a pseudogene. The CDR3 length is 14 residues.

The chain uses TRBV28 and TRBJ2-3, with TRBD2 matching over 8 bases. With V trimmed by 5 bases and J by 5 bases, 18 bases remained unmatched. Germline V lookup: CDR1 MDHEN, CDR2 SYDVKM. This CDR3 region has 18 residues. The CDR3 DNA sequence: TGTGCCAGCAGTGTCCTGAAGAGCGGGGGACCGCTTTTAGATACGCAGTATTTT. This encodes CASSVLKSGGPLLDTQYF.

The chain recombines TRBV2 with TRBJ1-3, with TRBD1 matching over 7 bases. The CDR3 consists of 15 residues. Germline CDR1 is SNHLY and CDR2 is FYNNEI. Trimming at V came to 3 bases and at J to 4 bases, leaving 6 bases not matched to a gene. CDR3 nucleotide sequence: TGTGCCAGCAGTGAGATAGGGGGCTTCGGAAACACCATATATTTT. This sequence encodes CASSEIGGFGNTIYF.

CDR3 sequence: CASSLHNEQFF. Written as DNA, the CDR3 is TGTGCCAGCAGTCTTCACAATGAGCAGTTCTTC. The gene calls are TRBV25-1 and TRBJ2-1; D is undetermined. Germline loops: CDR1 MGHDK, CDR2 SYGVNS. The CDR3 is made up of 11 amino acids. The ends were cut back, 5 bases at V and 5 bases at J, with 4 bases in the middle.

This clone was recorded once. The chain carries TRBV5-4 and TRBJ2-5; TRBD2 matches at 11 bases. Per the germline V gene, CDR1 is SGHNT and CDR2 is YYREEE (reference sequence). The CDR3 length is 16 residues. J lost 3 bases, V lost 4 bases, and 8 bases had no gene match. Here the CDR3 DNA reads TGTGCCAGCAGCGCACCACTAGCGGGGGAAAAAGAGACCCAGTACTTC. Its protein product is CASSAPLAGEKETQYF.

This chain links TRBV5-1 with TRBJ2-2; 9 bases are shared with TRBD1. CDR3 size: 13 residues. CDR1 and CDR2 (germline): SGHRS, YFSETQ. Trimming removed 7 bases from V and 6 bases from J; junction bases left unmatched: 4. CDR3: CASGTGYAGELFF. The CDR3 region has the DNA TGCGCCAGCGGGACAGGGTATGCCGGGGAGCTGTTTTTT.

With regard to this clone: The identical CDR3 is also encoded by other nucleotide sequences in the sample. The gene calls are TRBV5-6 and TRBJ1-1; D is undetermined. V was cut by 0 bases and J by 1 base, with 4 bases left in between. CDR3 length equals 13 residues. The germline gives CDR1 SGHDT, CDR2 YYEEEE. The DNA for the CDR3 is TGTGCCAGCAGCTTGGGCGGGAACACTGAAGCTTTCTTT. Encoded protein: CASSLGGNTEAFF.

The rearrangement uses TRBV29-1 and TRBJ2-1, with TRBD2 identical over 11 bases. The germline gives CDR1 SQVTM, CDR2 ANQGSEA. CDR3 length: 13 amino acids. Trimming removed 6 bases from V and 12 bases from J; junction bases left unmatched: 10. DNA for the CDR3: TGCAGCGTCCCTACTAGCGGGGGAATCGGGCAGTTCTTC. Translating it yields CSVPTSGGIGQFF.

There are a few counts of this clone. For the CDR3, the DNA is TGTGCCTGGAGTGGGCCCACCTTACTAGCCAAAAACATTCAGTACTTC. It encodes CAWSGPTLLAKNIQYF. The genes are TRBV30 and TRBJ2-4; D unclear. Trimming shortened V by 1 base and J by 0 bases, and 13 bases separated the two germline ends. The CDR3 spans 16 residues. The germline V gene has CDR1 GTSNPN and CDR2 SVGIG (reference sequence). The complete variable domain, with remaining parts taken from reference TRBV30 and TRBJ2-4, reads SQTIHQWPATLVQPVGSPLSLECTVEGTSNPNLYWYRQAAGRGLQLLFYSVGIGQISSEVPQNLSASRPQDRQFILSSKKLLLSDSGFYLCAWSGPTLLAKNIQYFGAGTRLSVL.

This clone has just one count. The CDR3 DNA is TGCGCCAGCAGCTTGGAGGGGGCTAATGAAAAACTGTTTTTT. This encodes CASSLEGANEKLFF. This rearrangement joins TRBV5-1 to TRBJ1-4, with a possible D match to TRBD1 (6 bases). The CDR3 covers 14 residues. Germline V gives CDR1 SGHRS, CDR2 YFSETQ. Trimming shortened V by 0 bases and J by 3 bases, and 6 bases separated the two germline ends.

The V gene is TRBV5-1, the J gene TRBJ2-3, with 11 bases that match TRBD2. CDR1 and CDR2 (germline): SGHRS, YFSETQ. The CDR3 contains 15 residues. V lost 4 bases and J lost 2; bases outside the gene matches: 3. This CDR3 reads CASSQGLAATDTQYF. The CDR3, as DNA: TGCGCCAGCAGCCAGGGACTAGCGGCCACAGATACGCAGTATTTT.

The chain joins TRBV7-9 to TRBJ1-1; D may be TRBD1 (5 bases). In germline, CDR1 is SEHNR, CDR2 FQNEAQ (reference sequence). The CDR3 extends over 15 amino acids. Trimming took off 5 bases at V and 4 bases at J, with 17 bases between the two ends. This CDR3 is CASSASGAVGTEAFF. The CDR3 DNA sequence: TGTGCCAGCAGCGCATCTGGGGCGGTTGGCACTGAAGCTTTCTTT.

The rearrangement links TRBV27 to TRBJ1-6; D possibly corresponds to TRBD1 (5 bases). CDR3 length equals 13 residues. Trimming shortened V by 5 bases and J by 12 bases, and 14 bases separated the two germline ends. Looked up from germline, CDR1 is MNHEY and CDR2 is SMNVEV (reference sequence). CDR3 loop: CASSLQGVQPLHF. The CDR3 DNA is TGTGCCAGCAGTCTCCAAGGGGTTCAACCCCTCCACTTT.

V usage is TRBV28 and J usage is TRBJ2-5; the match to TRBD2 covers 10 bases. V shed 9 bases, J shed 3 bases, and the junction held 4 bases outside the gene matches. CDR1 is MDHEN and CDR2 is SYDVKM in the germline V gene. This CDR3 has 13 amino acids. The CDR3 reads CASLSGGEETQYF. DNA for the CDR3: TGTGCCAGTTTGAGCGGGGGGGAAGAGACCCAGTACTTC.

The J gene is TRBJ1-1, the V gene TRBV6-1; 8 bases align to TRBD1. Germline V gene sequence: CDR1 MNHNS, CDR2 SASEGT. V was clipped by 6 bases and J by 7 bases; unmatched bases: 10. CDR3 size: 14 residues. The CDR3 is CASRASGTGYEAFF. The CDR3 bases are TGTGCCAGCAGGGCCTCCGGGACAGGATATGAAGCTTTCTTT.

V usage is TRBV5-4 and J usage is TRBJ1-1, with 12 nucleotides matching TRBD1. CDR1 SGHNT and CDR2 YYREEE come from the germline V gene (reference sequence). With 0 bases clipped from V and 6 bases from J, the junction kept 6 bases outside the gene matches. CDR3 length: 16 amino acids. The CDR3 loop is CASSLGDRGRRAEAFF. The CDR3, as DNA: TGTGCCAGCAGCTTGGGGGACAGGGGGCGGAGGGCTGAAGCTTTCTTT.